The T cell receptor beta chain under discussion was sequenced for a study of T cell responses to AZD1222 COVID-19 vaccine listed by TCRdb under 2021. Regarding the complete study: A total of approximately 250 trial participants underwent TCR sequencing, of whom under 220 had received two doses of AZD1222 and roughly 26 had received two doses of the MenACWY control vaccine. Trial participants were enrolled into age subgroups of 18-55, 56-69 and 70-plus years, which contained about 150, 28 and 57 TCR-sequenced participants, respectively.

The time point tag for this specimen amounts to: baseline before first vaccination. According to the study, the label for this sample's treatment or condition signals: meningococcal conjugate vaccine given as trial control. The vaccinee samples were drawn from two UK trials, COV001 and COV002, one of which was a single-blind randomized controlled phase 2/3 trial testing AZD1222 (ChAdOx1 nCoV-19) in healthy adults. For TCRbeta chain sequencing, PBMC samples were collected from trial participants at day 0 and at day 28 after the second dose. About this clone itself: Its recognized antigen is unknown. The record has no base qualities; no much larger clone is one base away.

The CDR3 holds 14 amino acids from the cysteine to the phenylalanine. Only the CDR3 DNA stays, 42 bases, in frame from base 1. For CDR1 and CDR2, the germline V gene lists SGHDT and YYEEEE. The junction shows trimming of 7 bases on V and 2 bases on J, plus 15 bases between the germline ends. The CDR3 regions of human TCRbeta chains were analyzed by immunosequencing. The authors' pipeline ran thus. Repertoire TCRs were matched against a reference library of SARS-CoV-2-specific TCRs generated with the MIRA antigen-specificity platform. Breadth was defined as the fraction of unique TCRs that were SARS-CoV-2-associated, and depth was defined as the fraction of total T cells that were SARS-CoV-2-associated. Using the MIRA data, each spike-specific TCR was mapped to the spike region that the TCR reacts to and placed in a CD4 or CD8 class. Log10-transformed breadth and depth values were compared by one-way ANOVA with Sidak's multiple comparisons tests. As stored in TCRdb, this immuneACCESS dataset retains in-frame rearrangements with V and J assigned. A fraction of the clones does not appear; measured against another copy, unresolved V genes explain less than half of the discrepancy, and the remainder lacks a known reason. That table gives V, J and clone size, and the DNA gave D and trimming. Within this sample are about 200,000 clones, with about 93% of them counted one time only. About 1% of the sample goes to the ten largest clones.

Study-level results and caveats: Because no day 14 peak-response samples were available, the repertoires could be characterized only after the peak T cell response. A significant rise in spike-specific TCR breadth and depth was observed after two AZD1222 doses relative to day 0 and relative to MenACWY recipients. Participants were mostly white British, with more females than males. The authors suggested clonal diversity may have been underestimated. The 56-69-year group was small, and its depth increase did not reach significance, likely because of low power. Epitopes outside the regions mutated in the B.1.351 and B.1.1.7 variants were reportedly recognized by nearly half of the unique spike-specific TCRs. Conclusions about previously exposed vaccinees are limited because only a handful of AZD1222 recipients were SARS-CoV-2 seropositive at baseline. Vaccine-associated CD4 TCRs spanned the whole spike protein, with dominant responses in regions 160-218 and 743-854.

The sequence derives from an adult in good health. Recombination linked TRBV5-6 to TRBJ1-1, with TRBD1 as a weak D call on 5 bases. The material sequenced was peripheral blood, taken on day 0 of MenACWY control vaccination. The DNA sequence is as follows: TGTGCCAGCGCGATCAGGGACCTTAACACTGAAGCTTTCTTT. Translated, this gives CASAIRDLNTEAFF.